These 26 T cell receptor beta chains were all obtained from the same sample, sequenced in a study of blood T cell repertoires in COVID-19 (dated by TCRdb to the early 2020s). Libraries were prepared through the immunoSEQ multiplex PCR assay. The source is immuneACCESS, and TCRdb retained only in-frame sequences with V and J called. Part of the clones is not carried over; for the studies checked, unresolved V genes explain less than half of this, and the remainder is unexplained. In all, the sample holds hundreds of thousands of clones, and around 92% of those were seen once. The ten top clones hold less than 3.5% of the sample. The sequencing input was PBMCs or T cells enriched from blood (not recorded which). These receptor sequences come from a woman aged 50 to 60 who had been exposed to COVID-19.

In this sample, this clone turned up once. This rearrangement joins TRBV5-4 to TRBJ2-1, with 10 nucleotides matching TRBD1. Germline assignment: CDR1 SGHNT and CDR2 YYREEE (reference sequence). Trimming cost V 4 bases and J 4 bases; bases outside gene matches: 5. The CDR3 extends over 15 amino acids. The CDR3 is CASSPRDRGYNEQFF. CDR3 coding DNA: TGTGCCAGCAGCCCCCGGGACAGGGGTTACAATGAGCAGTTCTTC.

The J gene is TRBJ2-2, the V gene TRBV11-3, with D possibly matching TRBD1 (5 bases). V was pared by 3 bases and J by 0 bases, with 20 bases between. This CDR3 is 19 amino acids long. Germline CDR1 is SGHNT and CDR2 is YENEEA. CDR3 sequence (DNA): TGTGCCAGCAGCTTGGATAGTTTTTCGGAAGGGGCGAACACCGGGGAGCTGTTTTTT. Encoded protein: CASSLDSFSEGANTGELFF.

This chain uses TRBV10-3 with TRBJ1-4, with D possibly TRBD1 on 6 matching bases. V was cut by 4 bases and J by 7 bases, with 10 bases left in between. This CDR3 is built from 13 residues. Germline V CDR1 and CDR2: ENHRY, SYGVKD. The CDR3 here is CAISGQVGEKLFF. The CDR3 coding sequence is TGTGCCATCAGTGGACAGGTTGGTGAAAAACTGTTTTTT.

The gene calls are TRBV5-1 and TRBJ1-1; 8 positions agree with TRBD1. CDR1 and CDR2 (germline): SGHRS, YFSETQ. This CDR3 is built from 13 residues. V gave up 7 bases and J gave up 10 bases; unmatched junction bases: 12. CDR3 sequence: CASRPPGTGGAFF. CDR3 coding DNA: TGCGCCAGCCGCCCCCCCGGGACAGGTGGAGCTTTCTTT.

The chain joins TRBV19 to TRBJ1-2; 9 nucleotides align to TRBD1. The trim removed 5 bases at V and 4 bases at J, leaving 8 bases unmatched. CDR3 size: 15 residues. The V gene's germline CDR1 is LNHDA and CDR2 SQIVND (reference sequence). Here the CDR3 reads CASSPGQGGTYGYTF. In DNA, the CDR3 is TGTGCCAGTAGTCCGGGACAGGGAGGTACCTATGGCTACACCTTC.

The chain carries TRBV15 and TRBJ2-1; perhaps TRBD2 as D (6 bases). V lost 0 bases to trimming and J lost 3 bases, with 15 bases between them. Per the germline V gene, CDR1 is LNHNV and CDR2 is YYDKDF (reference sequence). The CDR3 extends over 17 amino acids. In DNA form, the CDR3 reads TGTGCCACCAGCAGAGAATCACCTAGCGTCTTCTACAATGAGCAGTTCTTC. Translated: CATSRESPSVFYNEQFF.

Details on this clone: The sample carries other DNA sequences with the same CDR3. The CDR3 DNA reads TGTGCCAGCAGCTTCCCGGGAGTCCAAGAGACCCAGTACTTC. Translation: CASSFPGVQETQYF. The V call is TRBV11-2, the J call TRBJ2-5, with TRBD2 as a possible D gene (6 bases). The CDR3 extends over 14 amino acids. V lost 3 bases and J 1 base, leaving 9 bases between the germline ends. The V gene's germline CDR1 is SGHAT and CDR2 FQNNGV.

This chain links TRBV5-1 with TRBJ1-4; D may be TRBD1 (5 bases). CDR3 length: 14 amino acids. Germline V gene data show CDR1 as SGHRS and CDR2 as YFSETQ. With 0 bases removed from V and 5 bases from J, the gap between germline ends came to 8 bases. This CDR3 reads CASSLEAGNEKLFF. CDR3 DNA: TGCGCCAGCAGCTTGGAGGCAGGGAATGAAAAACTGTTTTTT.

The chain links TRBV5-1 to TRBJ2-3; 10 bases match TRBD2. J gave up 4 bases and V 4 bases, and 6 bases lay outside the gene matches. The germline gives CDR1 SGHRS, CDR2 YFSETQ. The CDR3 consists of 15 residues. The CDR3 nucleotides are TGCGCCAGCAGCGATGGGAGCGGGGGGGCAGATACGCAGTATTTT. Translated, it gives CASSDGSGGADTQYF.

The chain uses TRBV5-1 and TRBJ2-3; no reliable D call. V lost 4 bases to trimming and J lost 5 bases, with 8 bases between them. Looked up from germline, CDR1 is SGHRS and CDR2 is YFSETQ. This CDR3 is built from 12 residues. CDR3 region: CASSQTGDTQYF. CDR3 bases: TGCGCCAGCAGCCAGACGGGAGATACGCAGTATTTT.

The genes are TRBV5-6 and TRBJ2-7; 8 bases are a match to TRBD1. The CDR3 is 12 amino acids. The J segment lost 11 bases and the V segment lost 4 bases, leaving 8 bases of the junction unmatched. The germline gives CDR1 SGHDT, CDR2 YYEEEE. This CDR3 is CASSPWTGQKYF. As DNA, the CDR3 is TGTGCCAGCAGCCCCTGGACAGGGCAGAAGTACTTC. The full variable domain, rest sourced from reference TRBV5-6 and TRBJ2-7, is DAGVTQSPTHLIKTRGQQVTLRCSPKSGHDTVSWYQQALGQGPQFIFQYYEEEERQRGNFPDRFSGHQFPNYSSELNVNALLLGDSALYLCASSPWTGQKYFGPGTRLTVT.

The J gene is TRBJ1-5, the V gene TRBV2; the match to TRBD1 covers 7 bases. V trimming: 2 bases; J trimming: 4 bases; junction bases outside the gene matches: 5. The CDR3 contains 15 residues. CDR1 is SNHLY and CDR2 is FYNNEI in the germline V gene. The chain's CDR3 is CASSEWTGTNQPQHF. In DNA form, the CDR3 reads TGTGCCAGCAGTGAATGGACAGGCACTAATCAGCCCCAGCATTTT.

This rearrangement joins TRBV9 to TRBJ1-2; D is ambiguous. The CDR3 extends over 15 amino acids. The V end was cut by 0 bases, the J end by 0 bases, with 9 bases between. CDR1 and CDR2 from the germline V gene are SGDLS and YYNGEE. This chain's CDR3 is CASSVGGGSNYGYTF. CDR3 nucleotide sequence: TGTGCCAGCAGCGTAGGAGGTGGGTCTAACTATGGCTACACCTTC.

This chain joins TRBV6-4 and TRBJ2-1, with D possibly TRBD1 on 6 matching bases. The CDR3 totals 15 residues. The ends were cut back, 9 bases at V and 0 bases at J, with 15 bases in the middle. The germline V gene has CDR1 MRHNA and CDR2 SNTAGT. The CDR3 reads CARDGQLDSYNEQFF. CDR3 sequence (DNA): TGTGCCAGAGACGGACAGTTGGACTCCTACAATGAGCAGTTCTTC.

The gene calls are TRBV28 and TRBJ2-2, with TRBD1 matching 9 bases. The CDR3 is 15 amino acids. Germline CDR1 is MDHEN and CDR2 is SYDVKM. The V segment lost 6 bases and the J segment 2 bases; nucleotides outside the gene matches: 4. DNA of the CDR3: TGTGCCAGCAGATGGACAGGGGCTAACACCGGGGAGCTGTTTTTT. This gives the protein CASRWTGANTGELFF.

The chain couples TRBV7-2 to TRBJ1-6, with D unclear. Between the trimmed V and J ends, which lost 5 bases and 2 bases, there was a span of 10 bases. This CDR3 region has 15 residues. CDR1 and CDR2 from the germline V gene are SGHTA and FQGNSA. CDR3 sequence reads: CASSRGVTYNSPLHF. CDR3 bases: TGTGCCAGCAGCCGCGGGGTCACCTATAATTCACCCCTCCACTTT.

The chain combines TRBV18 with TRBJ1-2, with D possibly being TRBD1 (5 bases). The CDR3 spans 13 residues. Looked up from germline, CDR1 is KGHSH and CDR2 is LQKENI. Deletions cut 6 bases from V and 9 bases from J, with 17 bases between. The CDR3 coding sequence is TGTGCCAGCTCCCCGTCGGACACCCGAAGCTACACCTTC. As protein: CASSPSDTRSYTF.

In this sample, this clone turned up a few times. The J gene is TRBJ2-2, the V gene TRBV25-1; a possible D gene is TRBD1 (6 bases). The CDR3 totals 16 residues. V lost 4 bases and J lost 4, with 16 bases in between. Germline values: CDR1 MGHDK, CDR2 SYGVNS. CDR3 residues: CASSGETGFSTGELFF. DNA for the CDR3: TGTGCCAGCAGTGGGGAAACAGGGTTTAGCACCGGGGAGCTGTTTTTT. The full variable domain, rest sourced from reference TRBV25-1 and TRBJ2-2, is EADIYQTPRYLVIGTGKKITLECSQTMGHDKMYWYQQDPGMELHLIHYSYGVNSTEKGDLSSESTVSRIRTEHFPLTLESARPSHTSQYLCASSGETGFSTGELFFGEGSRLTVL.

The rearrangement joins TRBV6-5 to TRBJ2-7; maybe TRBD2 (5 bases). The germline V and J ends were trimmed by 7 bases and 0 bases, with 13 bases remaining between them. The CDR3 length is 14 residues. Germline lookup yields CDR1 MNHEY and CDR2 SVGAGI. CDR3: CASKFQRSSYEQYF. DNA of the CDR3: TGTGCCAGCAAGTTTCAGCGGAGCTCCTACGAGCAGTACTTC.

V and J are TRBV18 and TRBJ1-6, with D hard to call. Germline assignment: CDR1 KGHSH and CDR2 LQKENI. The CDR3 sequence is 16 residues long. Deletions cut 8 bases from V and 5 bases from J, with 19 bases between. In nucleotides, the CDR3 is TGTGCCAGCCGCCACGAGGGAGGGAGGAATAATTCACCCCTCCACTTT. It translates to CASRHEGGRNNSPLHF.

The CDR3 DNA sequence: TGTGCCAGCAGGATAACAGGGTTCTCTAATGAAAAACTGTTTTTT. Its translation is CASRITGFSNEKLFF. The V and J genes are TRBV28 and TRBJ1-4; possible D gene TRBD1, 6 bases. The V gene's germline CDR1 is MDHEN and CDR2 SYDVKM. The V and J ends lost 6 bases and 3 bases respectively, with 14 bases between them. The CDR3 consists of 15 residues.

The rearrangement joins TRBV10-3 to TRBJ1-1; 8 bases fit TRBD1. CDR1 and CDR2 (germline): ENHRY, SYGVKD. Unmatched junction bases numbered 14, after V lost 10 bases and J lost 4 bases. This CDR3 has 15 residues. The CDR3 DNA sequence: TGTGCCACGAAACAGGGGGGGGGTTTCAGCACTGAAGCTTTCTTT. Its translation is CATKQGGGFSTEAFF.

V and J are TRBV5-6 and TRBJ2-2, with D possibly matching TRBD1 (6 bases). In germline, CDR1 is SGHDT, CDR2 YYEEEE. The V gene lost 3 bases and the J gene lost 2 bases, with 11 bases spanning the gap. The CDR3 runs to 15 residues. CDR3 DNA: TGTGCCAGCAGCTCAGCGGACAGAAACACCGGGGAGCTGTTTTTT. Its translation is CASSSADRNTGELFF.

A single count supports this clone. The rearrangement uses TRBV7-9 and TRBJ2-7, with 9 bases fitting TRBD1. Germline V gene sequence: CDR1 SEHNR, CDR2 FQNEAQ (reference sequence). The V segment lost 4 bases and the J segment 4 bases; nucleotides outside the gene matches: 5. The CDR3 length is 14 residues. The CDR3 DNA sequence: TGTGCCAGCAGCTCCGGGACAGGGATGTACGAGCAGTACTTC. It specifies CASSSGTGMYEQYF.

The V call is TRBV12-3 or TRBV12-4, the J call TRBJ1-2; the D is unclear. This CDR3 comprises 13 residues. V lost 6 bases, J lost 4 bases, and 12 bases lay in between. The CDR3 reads CASSSGNFYGYTF. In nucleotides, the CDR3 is TGTGCCAGCAGCTCGGGGAACTTCTATGGCTACACCTTC.

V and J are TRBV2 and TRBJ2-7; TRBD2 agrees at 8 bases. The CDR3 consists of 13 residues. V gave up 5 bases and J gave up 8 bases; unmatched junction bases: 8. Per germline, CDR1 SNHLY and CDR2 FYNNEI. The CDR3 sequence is CASSPGTRNKQYF. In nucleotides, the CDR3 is TGTGCCAGCAGTCCCGGGACTAGGAATAAGCAGTACTTC.